Shown below are 32 T cell receptor beta chains from a single sample sequenced in a study of T cells in Graves' hyperthyroidism and ophthalmopathy. TCR beta CDR3 region amplification was performed from RNA transcripts. TCR CDR3 underwent first-round RT-PCR with the HTBI primer set. MiXCR, run by TCRdb on the multiplex PCR reads, gives a single entry per CDR3 protein. Among about 620,000 distinct CDR3 sequences, around 15% were seen once, and the ten largest hold 3.5% to 4%. The sequenced sample consisted of blood. The receptors were sampled from a woman aged 25-40 years with Graves' hyperthyroidism.

This clonotype was counted ten times or more. The chain combines TRBV30 with TRBJ2-7; the D is unclear. The CDR3 spans 14 residues. The germline V and J ends were trimmed by 8 bases and 1 base, with 18 bases remaining between them. Germline CDR1 and CDR2: GTSNPN and SVGIG (reference sequence). This CDR3 reads CALSGPLPSYEQYF. CDR3 coding DNA: TGTGCCCTATCTGGGCCTCTACCTTCCTACGAGCAGTACTTC.

Many counts were recorded for this clonotype. The genes are TRBV28 and TRBJ2-3; tentatively, D is TRBD2 (6 bases). The CDR3 is made up of 15 amino acids. Germline V gives CDR1 MDHEN, CDR2 SYDVKM. Trimming shortened V by 5 bases and J by 6 bases, and 18 bases separated the two germline ends. Here the CDR3 DNA reads TGTGCCAGCAGTCCGGGACTCCCATTACCGGATACGCAGTATTTT. It specifies CASSPGLPLPDTQYF.

This clonotype was picked up a small number of times. V gene TRBV7-3 combines with J gene TRBJ2-1; D gene uncertain. V was clipped by 1 base and J by 6 bases, with 19 bases between them. The CDR3 extends over 17 amino acids. Germline V gene sequence: CDR1 SGHTA, CDR2 FQGTGA. Written as DNA, the CDR3 is TGTGCCAGCAGCTTAAGGCCCTCGACGGGCCTTTTCAATGAGCAGTTCTTC. Encoded protein: CASSLRPSTGLFNEQFF.

This clonotype was detected a few times. The chain recombines TRBV14 with TRBJ2-2; perhaps TRBD2 as D (5 bases). V dropped 3 bases and J dropped 4 bases, with 12 bases sitting between them. The CDR3 sequence is 15 residues long. Germline V CDR1 and CDR2: SGHDN, FVKESK. The CDR3 coding sequence is TGTGCCAGCAGCCACCGGGGAGCCGCCACCGGGGAGCTGTTTTTT. This encodes CASSHRGAATGELFF.

This clonotype has more than one count but fewer than ten. The chain has TRBV4-1 and TRBJ2-3; TRBD2 agrees at 9 bases. CDR3 length: 17 residues. Trimming took 3 bases from V and 5 from J; bases not matched to a gene: 12. Germline V gene lookup returns CDR1 MGHRA and CDR2 YSYEKL. The CDR3 bases are TGCGCCAGCAGCCACCCCCCTCAGCGGGAGGCCGGAGATACGCAGTATTTT. As protein: CASSHPPQREAGDTQYF.

This clonotype came up a few times. At one boundary the junction diverges from the germline segment, which might be a read error. The rearrangement uses TRBV2 and TRBJ1-4; possibly TRBD1 for D (5 bases). Germline values: CDR1 SNHLY, CDR2 FYNNEI. CDR3 length: 15 residues. In DNA, the CDR3 is TGTGCCAGCTGGAGGGGAGGTAGCCGCAATGAAGAACTGTTTTTT. The encoded protein is CASWRGGSRNEELFF.

This clonotype was seen only a few times. Possible read error: a much larger clone is one base away. The gene calls are TRBV7-2 and TRBJ1-1, with 8 bases identical to TRBD1. The CDR3 runs to 15 residues. Germline V CDR1 and CDR2: SGHTA, FQGNSA. CDR3 protein: CASRSDRASDTEASF. DNA of the CDR3: TGTGCCAGCAGATCGGACAGGGCGAGCGACACTGAAGCTTCCTTT.

In its sample, this clonotype was seen many times. The rearrangement links TRBV6-2 or TRBV6-3 to TRBJ1-5, with D possibly TRBD1 on 5 matching bases. Germline V gives CDR1 MNHEY, CDR2 SVGEGT. The CDR3 has 15 amino acids. With 6 bases removed from V and 9 bases from J, the gap between germline ends came to 21 bases. The CDR3 loop is CASSPGRRGQWPQHF. In DNA, the CDR3 is TGTGCCAGCAGCCCGGGGAGGCGGGGCCAATGGCCCCAGCATTTT.

This clonotype was seen a few times. V usage is TRBV30 and J usage is TRBJ1-2, with 9 nucleotides matching TRBD1. The germline V gene has CDR1 GTSNPN and CDR2 SVGIG (reference sequence). This CDR3 has 13 amino acids. The CDR3 spells CAGGQGVNYGYTF. In nucleotides, the CDR3 is TGTGCAGGGGGACAGGGCGTAAACTATGGCTACACCTTC.

This chain links TRBV20-1 with TRBJ2-1; D call uncertain. In germline, CDR1 is DFQATT, CDR2 SNEGSKA (reference sequence). The CDR3 is made up of 12 amino acids. V lost 6 bases, J lost 0 bases, and 6 bases lay in between. The DNA for the CDR3 is TGCAGTGCAAGGGACTCCTACAATGAGCAGTTCTTC. Its protein product is CSARDSYNEQFF.

At least ten counts were recorded for this clonotype. The rearrangement joins TRBV2 to TRBJ1-1; maybe TRBD1 (5 bases). V shed 4 bases and J shed 3 bases, with 9 bases lying between them. The CDR3 is made up of 13 amino acids. Germline CDR1 reads SNHLY; CDR2 reads FYNNEI. CDR3 loop: CASSGTRDTEAFF. CDR3 DNA: TGTGCCAGCAGTGGGACAAGGGACACTGAAGCTTTCTTT.

This clonotype was detected many times. The rearrangement joins TRBV28 to TRBJ1-2; D is unresolved. The germline V and J ends were trimmed by 3 bases and 8 bases, with 22 bases remaining between them. Germline CDR1 MDHEN, CDR2 SYDVKM. This CDR3 is 16 amino acids long. The CDR3 protein is CASSFRDGSALQGYTF. The CDR3 nucleotides read TGTGCCAGCAGTTTTCGAGATGGGTCGGCACTTCAGGGCTACACCTTC.

This clonotype was observed many times. The chain is built from TRBV30 and TRBJ2-5; D tentatively fits TRBD1 or TRBD2 (5 bases each). Between the trimmed V and J ends, which lost 1 base and 1 base, there was a span of 7 bases. CDR3 length: 13 amino acids. Germline V gives CDR1 GTSNPN, CDR2 SVGIG (reference sequence). The CDR3 protein is CAWSGGSQETQYF. Here the CDR3 DNA reads TGTGCCTGGAGTGGGGGGTCCCAAGAGACCCAGTACTTC.

A remark on this clonotype: Possible read error: a much larger clone is one base away. The conserved phenylalanine or tryptophan is not found at the CDR3 terminus, so this likely reflects a read error. The J gene is TRBJ2-7, the V gene TRBV29-1; D may be TRBD1 or TRBD2 (6 bases each). The germline gives CDR1 SQVTM, CDR2 ANQGSEA. The V gene lost 2 bases and the J gene lost 7 bases, with 12 bases spanning the gap. This CDR3 is 12 amino acids long. CDR3 sequence (DNA): TGCAGCGTTGAAACGGGGGCTGGGGAGCAGTACCTC. Translating it yields CSVETGAGEQYL.

This clonotype was found many times. The V gene is TRBV7-2, the J gene TRBJ2-1; the match to TRBD2 covers 9 bases. CDR3 length equals 16 residues. The V and J ends lost 5 bases and 3 bases, in that order; junction bases with no gene match: 8. Germline assignment: CDR1 SGHTA and CDR2 FQGNSA. CDR3 loop: CASSEGAGGLYNEQFF. For the CDR3, the DNA is TGTGCCAGCAGCGAGGGAGCGGGAGGCCTCTACAATGAGCAGTTCTTC.

In this sample, this clonotype turned up a few times. The V call is TRBV3-1, the J call TRBJ1-6; D ambiguous. Looked up from germline, CDR1 is LGHDT and CDR2 is YNNKEL (reference sequence). The CDR3 is 13 residues long. The ends were cut back, 5 bases at V and 6 bases at J, with 8 bases in the middle. CDR3 loop: CASSEGVNSPLHF. The DNA of the CDR3 is TGTGCCAGCAGCGAGGGCGTTAATTCACCCCTCCACTTT.

CDR3 DNA: TGTGCCAGCAGCTCAGAGAGGAAGGTGCGTTGGGAGACCCAGTACTTC. Protein: CASSSERKVRWETQYF. The V and J genes are TRBV5-6 and TRBJ2-5; D gene ambiguous. The germline V gene has CDR1 SGHDT and CDR2 YYEEEE. This CDR3 has 16 amino acids. With 3 bases removed from V and 5 bases from J, the gap between germline ends came to 20 bases.

The rearrangement links TRBV20-1 to TRBJ2-1; D is uncertain. The CDR3 consists of 14 residues. The V end was cut by 1 base, the J end by 7 bases, with 14 bases between. Looked up from germline, CDR1 is DFQATT and CDR2 is SNEGSKA (reference sequence). CDR3 residues: CSARGRLSRNEQFF. The CDR3 nucleotides read TGCAGTGCTAGAGGTCGGCTAAGTCGAAATGAGCAGTTCTTC.

The V and J genes are TRBV10-3 and TRBJ1-1; tentative D call: TRBD1 (6 bases). Germline V gene sequence: CDR1 ENHRY, CDR2 SYGVKD. Between the trimmed V and J ends, which lost 8 bases and 1 base, there was a span of 11 bases. This CDR3 has 13 amino acids. CDR3 sequence: CAIQQGQNTEAFF. The CDR3 nucleotides are TGTGCCATCCAACAGGGCCAGAACACTGAAGCTTTCTTT.

The CDR3 DNA is TGTGCCAGCAGCTTAAACAGGGTCGGTGAGCAGTTCTTC. Amino acids: CASSLNRVGEQFF. V gene TRBV7-2 combines with J gene TRBJ2-1, with TRBD1 as a possible D gene (6 bases). CDR1 is SGHTA, CDR2 FQGNSA, per germline. CDR3 length: 13 amino acids. Deletions cut 2 bases from V and 9 bases from J, with 11 bases between.

A remark on this clonotype: At one end, the junction sequence differs from germline, possibly due to a read error. The rearrangement links TRBV24-1 to TRBJ2-1; the D gene is possibly TRBD2 (6 bases). CDR3 size: 15 residues. CDR1 KGHDR and CDR2 SFDVKD come from the germline V gene. The CDR3 DNA reads TGTGCCACCAGTGACGGCGGGATTCCTACCAATGAGGAGTTCTTC. Its protein is CATSDGGIPTNEEFF.

The rearrangement joins TRBV5-5 to TRBJ2-2, with a possible D match to TRBD1 (6 bases). Trimming took 0 bases from V and 3 from J, leaving 18 bases between them. Germline values: CDR1 SGHKS, CDR2 YYEKEE (reference sequence). The CDR3 has 18 residues. Here the CDR3 DNA reads TGTGCCAGCAGCTTGGCTCGTCTGACGACAGGAGACACCGGGGAGCTGTTTTTT. Translating gives CASSLARLTTGDTGELFF.

This clonotype was recorded many times. This chain uses TRBV12-3 or TRBV12-4 with TRBJ1-4; D is ambiguous. The CDR3 totals 14 residues. V was cut by 6 bases and J by 4 bases, with 12 bases left in between. The CDR3 sequence: CASSRGRINEKLFF. The CDR3 coding sequence is TGTGCCAGCAGCCGCGGACGGATTAATGAAAAACTGTTTTTT.

V gene TRBV19 combines with J gene TRBJ2-1, with 10 positions matching TRBD1. CDR1 and CDR2 from the germline V gene are LNHDA and SQIVND (reference sequence). The CDR3 totals 17 residues. With 7 bases clipped from V and 6 bases from J, the junction kept 15 bases outside the gene matches. CDR3 bases: TGTGCCAGTACCCCTACAGGTCCCGGGACAGGGGTCAATGAGCAGTTCTTC. This encodes CASTPTGPGTGVNEQFF.

The sample holds a few counts of this clonotype. Since a much larger clone is just one base distant, this may be a read error. This chain joins TRBV6-2 or TRBV6-3 and TRBJ2-1, with 7 bases matching TRBD1. From germline, CDR1 is MNHEY and CDR2 SVGEGT. The CDR3 has 11 residues. After removal of 6 bases from V and 9 bases from J, the junction contained 2 bases not matched to a gene. The DNA for the CDR3 is TGTGCCAGCAGAGCAGGGGGTGAGCAGTTCTTC. Protein: CASRAGGEQFF.

This clonotype has just a few counts. Given a much more abundant clone one base away, this may be a read error. The chain combines TRBV6-1 with TRBJ2-7; 7 nucleotides agree with TRBD1. Trimming removed 5 bases from V and 4 bases from J; junction bases left unmatched: 11. The germline CDR1 and CDR2 sequences are MNHNS and SASEGT. This CDR3 comprises 15 residues. The DNA for the CDR3 is TGTGCCAGCAGTAGTCAATCGAACAGGGGTTACGAGCAGTACTTC. Amino acids: CASSSQSNRGYEQYF.

This clonotype has a count of ten or more. The chain combines TRBV2 with TRBJ2-5, with D perhaps TRBD1 (5 bases). This CDR3 spans 13 amino acids. CDR1 is SNHLY and CDR2 is FYNNEI in the germline V gene. The V end lost 6 bases, the J end lost 2 bases, and 10 bases lay between the germline ends. The CDR3 spells CASSRTLQETQYF. CDR3 bases: TGTGCCAGCAGCAGGACACTTCAAGAGACCCAGTACTTC.

This clonotype was counted only a few times. The V and J genes are TRBV6-5 and TRBJ2-2; D not certain. CDR1 is MNHEY, CDR2 SVGAGI, per germline. The CDR3 covers 12 residues. Trimming took off 1 base at V and 7 bases at J, with 4 bases between the two ends. In nucleotides, the CDR3 is TGTGCCAGCAGTTACTATGTCGGGGAGCTGTTTTTT. Its protein product is CASSYYVGELFF.

This clonotype was recorded at least ten times. This CDR3 reads CASSVGLGDTEAFF. Written as DNA, the CDR3 is TGTGCCAGCAGCGTAGGGCTTGGGGACACTGAAGCTTTCTTT. The chain couples TRBV9 to TRBJ1-1; D gene uncertain. The ends were cut back, 0 bases at V and 3 bases at J, with 9 bases in the middle. This CDR3 comprises 14 residues. Germline CDR1 reads SGDLS; CDR2 reads YYNGEE.

This clonotype showed up just a few times. J is TRBJ1-2 and V is TRBV6-1, with no clear D. The CDR3 spans 14 residues. CDR1 is MNHNS and CDR2 is SASEGT in the germline V gene. Trimming removed 2 bases from V and 4 bases from J, with 11 bases in between. CDR3 in amino acids: CASSERQNLYGYTF. For the CDR3, the DNA is TGTGCCAGCAGTGAAAGGCAGAATCTCTATGGCTACACCTTC.

This clonotype showed up many times. The chain combines TRBV7-9 with TRBJ2-1; TRBD2 aligns across 11 bases. V lost 5 bases and J lost 9; bases outside the gene matches: 12. From germline, CDR1 is SEHNR and CDR2 FQNEAQ (reference sequence). This CDR3 has 16 residues. CDR3 sequence (DNA): TGTGCCAGCAGCGGAAGCGTAGCGGGAGGGTTTCTTGAGCAGTTCTTC. It yields the protein CASSGSVAGGFLEQFF.

This clonotype showed up many times. This sequence joins TRBV27 and TRBJ1-2; D gene uncertain. From germline, CDR1 is MNHEY and CDR2 SMNVEV (reference sequence). CDR3 length: 13 residues. Trimming stripped 3 bases from V and 3 bases from J, with 8 bases between. The chain's CDR3 is CASSFQRDYGYTF. The CDR3 coding sequence is TGTGCCAGCAGTTTCCAACGTGACTATGGCTACACCTTC.